This T cell receptor beta chain was sequenced for a study of cytomegalovirus exposure and HLA in healthy donors. Regarding the study as a whole: Some V segments (TRBV6-2 and TRBV6-3 among them) were excluded as indistinguishable. It was in a later analysis that TCR association rates were seen to vary by HLA locus, highest for DRB1 and lowest for HLA-C.

PCR employed 60 Vbeta and 13 Jbeta primers. Using immunoSEQ multiplex PCR, the repertoire was profiled, and TCRdb retains in-frame clones only, with some absent. In the table there are some 70,000 clones, about 81% of which are singletons. Turning to this clone: The target antigen is unknown.

Trimming took off 2 bases at V and 2 bases at J, with 10 bases between the two ends. Looked up from germline, CDR1 is SNHLY and CDR2 is FYNNEI. This CDR3 comprises 15 residues. The chain combines TRBV2 with TRBJ1-5; tentatively, D is TRBD1 (5 bases). Sequenced material: PBMCs. The clonotype comes from a human donor in good health. The CDR3 DNA follows: TGTGCCAGCAGTGAATTGGGGGGGGGCAATCAGCCCCAGCATTTT. It encodes CASSELGGGNQPQHF.